This is a list of T cell receptor beta chains from one sample in a study of CXCR3-negative and CXCR3-positive naive CD8 T cells. TCRdb reprocessed the 5' RACE reads and reports one entry per CDR3 protein, with no DNA. This table holds 70,000 to 95,000 distinct CDR3 sequences. The sample consisted of naive CXCR3- CD8+ T cells from blood. The receptors here all came from a human donor in good health. Some clones in this sample may be carry-over from other donors' samples. Each CDR3 is given with its conserved first and last residue.

j_gene | v_gene | CDR3aa
TRBJ2-7 | TRBV3-1 | CASSTRGSEQYF
TRBJ2-1 | TRBV6-2/TRBV6-3 | CASRPTGNEQFF
TRBJ2-3 | TRBV6-5 | CASSYYDTDTQYF
TRBJ1-1 | TRBV27 | CASSLGGANTEAFF
TRBJ2-1 | TRBV20-1 | CSARVGRLNEQFF
TRBJ2-7 | TRBV27 | CASSSLRYRTYEQYF
TRBJ1-2 | TRBV9 | CASSPRTGTGYTF
TRBJ2-2 | TRBV7-2 | CASSSLAVNTGELFF
TRBJ2-7 | TRBV7-9 | CASRGGGASYEQYF
TRBJ2-7 | TRBV29-1 | CSAGTGWEPYEQYF
TRBJ2-1 | TRBV28 | CASSGARTVGDNEQFF
TRBJ2-1 | TRBV9 | CASSVGSGSYNEQFF
TRBJ2-2 | TRBV29-1 | CSVEIGQRNTGELFF
TRBJ2-7 | TRBV2 | CASSESSYYEQYF
TRBJ2-1 | TRBV19 | CASSFISGTGGYNEQFF
TRBJ2-5 | TRBV7-7 | CASSQGQGVRRETQYF
TRBJ2-1 | TRBV29-1 | CSVGSSSYNEQFF
TRBJ1-2 | TRBV29-1 | CSAMGQNYGYTF
TRBJ1-5 | TRBV15 | CATSSAGRGDEPQHF
TRBJ1-5 | TRBV12-3/TRBV12-4 | CASRRGAGSNQPQHF
TRBJ2-1 | TRBV4-3 | CASSQDSGPTSNEQFF
TRBJ2-7 | TRBV28 | CASSPYRQGNYEQYF
TRBJ2-1 | TRBV4-1 | CASSQDPEAYNEQFF
TRBJ2-7 | TRBV15 | CATSRVGYNYEQYF
TRBJ2-1 | TRBV7-9 | CASSPGQGLIQQFF
TRBJ1-1 | TRBV29-1 | CSVEDPTAEAFF
TRBJ2-3 | TRBV2 | CASRLPGTTDTQYF
TRBJ1-2 | TRBV20-1 | CSAREGMGVGYTF
TRBJ2-1 | TRBV4-2 | CASSHPGGDNEQFF
TRBJ2-7 | TRBV6-5 | CASSYASSEYEQYF
TRBJ1-1 | TRBV12-3/TRBV12-4 | CASSYAWAGNTEAFF
TRBJ1-4 | TRBV28 | CASSPYLQATNEKLFF
TRBJ2-7 | TRBV6-1 | CASSESRVGAYEQYF
TRBJ2-7 | TRBV7-9 | CATGTGPSYEQYF
TRBJ2-3 | TRBV11-2 | CASSPPTVSTDTQYF
TRBJ2-3 | TRBV6-4 | CASSDSSGSGTDTQYF
TRBJ2-7 | TRBV4-1 | CASSQDRTPTYEQYF
TRBJ2-7 | TRBV12-3/TRBV12-4 | CASSLSGGEQYF
TRBJ2-1 | TRBV29-1 | CSVTTPGPGYNEQFF
TRBJ2-3 | TRBV4-1 | CASSQALRNTQYF
TRBJ2-2 | TRBV7-6 | CASSLDVSELFF
TRBJ2-1 | TRBV14 | CASSQRGPPSYNEQFF